Detailed here is one TCR beta chain. This sample stems from a study of blood T cell repertoires in COVID-19. Study-wide context: The United States, Italy and Spain were the sources of the acute and convalescent COVID-19 samples. Sources were T cells, B-cell-depleted T cells, or PBMCs; the material itself was cDNA or gDNA.

V lost 7 bases, J lost 3 bases, and 14 bases stayed unmatched. The CDR3 is 16 residues long. CDR1 is MDHEN and CDR2 is SYDVKM in the germline V gene. As processed by the authors: Reference gene primers were amplified, and this amplification served to estimate nucleated cell counts. The table came from immunoSEQ multiplex PCR; TCRdb's copy has only in-frame clones and leaves some out. The DNA was the basis for D and trimming; V, J and clone size are from that table. The table has about 490,000 clones, 70% to 90% seen once. The rearrangement links TRBV28 to TRBJ1-2, with 7 bases that match TRBD1. The receptor was derived from a human donor in a cohort sampled during active COVID-19. The sample comprised peripheral blood. Written as DNA, the CDR3 is TGTGCCAGCAAGGGAAGGGGGCGCGGGTACTACTATGGCTACACCTTC. Translating it yields CASKGRGRGYYYGYTF.